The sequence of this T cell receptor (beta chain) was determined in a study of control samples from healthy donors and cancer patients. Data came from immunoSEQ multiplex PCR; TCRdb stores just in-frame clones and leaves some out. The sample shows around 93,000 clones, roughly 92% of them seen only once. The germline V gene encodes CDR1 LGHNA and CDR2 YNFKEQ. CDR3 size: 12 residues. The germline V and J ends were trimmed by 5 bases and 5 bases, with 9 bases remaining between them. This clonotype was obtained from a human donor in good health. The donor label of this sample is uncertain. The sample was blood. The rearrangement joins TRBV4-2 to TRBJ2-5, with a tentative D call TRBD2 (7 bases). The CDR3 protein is CASSRGGETQYF. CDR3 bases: TGTGCCAGCAGCAGGGGGGGGGAGACCCAGTACTTC.